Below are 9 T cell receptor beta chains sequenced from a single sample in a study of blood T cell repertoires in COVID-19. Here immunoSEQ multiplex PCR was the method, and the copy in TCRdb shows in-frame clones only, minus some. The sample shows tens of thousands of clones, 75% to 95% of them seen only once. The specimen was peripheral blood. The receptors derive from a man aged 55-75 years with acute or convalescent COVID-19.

CDR3 protein: CASSSRDFQTLEQYF. The CDR3 DNA follows: TGTGCCAGCAGCTCCCGGGACTTTCAGACCCTCGAGCAGTACTTC. The J gene is TRBJ2-7, the V gene TRBV11-3; TRBD2 might be the D (6 bases). This CDR3 spans 15 amino acids. CDR1 SGHNT and CDR2 YENEEA come from the germline V gene. Trimming cost V 4 bases and J 6 bases, with 19 bases left between them.

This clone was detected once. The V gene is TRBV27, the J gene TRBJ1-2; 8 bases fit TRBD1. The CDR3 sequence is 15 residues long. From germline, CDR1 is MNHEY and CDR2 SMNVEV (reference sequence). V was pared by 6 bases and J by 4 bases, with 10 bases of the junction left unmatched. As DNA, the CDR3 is TGTGCCAGCAGCCATATGCGGACAGGGCTCTATGGCTACACCTTC. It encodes CASSHMRTGLYGYTF.

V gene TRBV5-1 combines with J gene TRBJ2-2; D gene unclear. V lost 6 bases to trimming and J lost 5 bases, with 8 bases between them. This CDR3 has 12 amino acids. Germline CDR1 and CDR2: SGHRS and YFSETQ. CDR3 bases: TGCGCCAGCACCCGAGATACCGGGGAGCTGTTTTTT. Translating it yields CASTRDTGELFF.

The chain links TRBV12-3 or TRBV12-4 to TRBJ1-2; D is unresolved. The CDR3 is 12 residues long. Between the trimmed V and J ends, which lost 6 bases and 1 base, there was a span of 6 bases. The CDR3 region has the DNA TGTGCCAGCAGCCGGGATAACTATGGCTACACCTTC. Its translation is CASSRDNYGYTF.

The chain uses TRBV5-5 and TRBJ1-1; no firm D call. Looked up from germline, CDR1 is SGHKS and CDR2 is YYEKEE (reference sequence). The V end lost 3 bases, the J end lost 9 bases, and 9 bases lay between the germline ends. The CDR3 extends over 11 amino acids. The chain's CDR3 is CASSSEGKAFF. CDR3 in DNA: TGTGCCAGCAGCTCCGAGGGCAAAGCTTTCTTT.

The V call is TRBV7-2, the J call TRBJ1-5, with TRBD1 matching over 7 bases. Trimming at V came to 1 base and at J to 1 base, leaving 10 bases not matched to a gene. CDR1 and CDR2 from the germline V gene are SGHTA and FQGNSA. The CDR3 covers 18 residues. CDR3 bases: TGTGCCAGCAGCTTAGGAACAGGGGCTACAGGGAGCAATCAGCCCCAGCATTTT. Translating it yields CASSLGTGATGSNQPQHF. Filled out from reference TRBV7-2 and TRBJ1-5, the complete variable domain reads GAGVSQSPSNKVTEKGKDVELRCDPISGHTALYWYRQSLGQGLEFLIYFQGNSAPDKSGLPSDRFSAERTGGSVSTLTIQRTQQEDSAVYLCASSLGTGATGSNQPQHFGDGTRLSIL.

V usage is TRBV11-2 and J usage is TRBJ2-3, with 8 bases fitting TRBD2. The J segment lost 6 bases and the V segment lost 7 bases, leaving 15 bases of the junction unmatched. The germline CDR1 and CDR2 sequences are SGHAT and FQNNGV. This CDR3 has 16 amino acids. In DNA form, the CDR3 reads TGTGCCAGCAAACCCTCGGCCTACACGGGGGGGGATACGCAGTATTTT. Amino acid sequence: CASKPSAYTGGDTQYF.

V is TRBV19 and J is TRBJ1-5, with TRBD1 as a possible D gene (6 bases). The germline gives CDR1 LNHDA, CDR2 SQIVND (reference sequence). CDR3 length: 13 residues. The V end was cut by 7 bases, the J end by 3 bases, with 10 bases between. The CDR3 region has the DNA TGTGCCAGTAACTCAGGGGCCAATCAGCCCCAGCATTTT. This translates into CASNSGANQPQHF.

CDR3 nucleotides: TGTGCCAGCAGCTTAACTAGCGAGGGCGAGCAGTACTTC. It codes for CASSLTSEGEQYF. The gene calls are TRBV11-3 and TRBJ2-7; 7 positions match TRBD2. V shed 2 bases and J 6 bases; nucleotides not matched to a gene: 4. The CDR3 is 13 residues long. Germline V CDR1 and CDR2: SGHNT, YENEEA.